This TCR beta chain came from a study of T cells in Graves' hyperthyroidism and ophthalmopathy. The CDR3 runs to 11 residues. With 4 bases removed from V and 5 bases from J, the gap between germline ends came to 8 bases. CDR1 and CDR2 (germline): SQVTM, ANQGSEA. There were TCR beta CDR3 regions amplified from RNA transcripts. RT-PCR in the first round (using the HTBI primer set) targeted the TCR CDR3. TCRdb reprocessed the multiplex PCR reads with MiXCR, giving one entry per CDR3 protein. The sample has fewer than 900,000 distinct CDR3 sequences, about 17% seen once. The chain couples TRBV29-1 to TRBJ1-1; D is ambiguous. The sequence was collected from a man in his late teens or twenties with Graves' hyperthyroidism. Sequencing was carried out using blood. The DNA for the CDR3 is TGCAGCGTTGGCCTCGGGACTGAAGCTTTCTTT. Residues: CSVGLGTEAFF.